The rows below give T cell receptor beta chains drawn from one sample of a study of blood T cell repertoires in COVID-19. Profiling relied on immunoSEQ multiplex PCR, and the TCRdb table lists in-frame clones only, not all of them. The sample holds approximately 350,000 clones; roughly 86% are singletons and the top ten take about 7%. What was sequenced was peripheral blood. The source of these receptors is a woman aged 70-85 years with COVID-19, enrolled during active disease. Both conserved end residues are part of each CDR3.

>TRBV19
CASSIRDIETLHF
>TRBV6-5
CATQVRNTEAFF
>TRBV9
CASSVEGVPNTGELFF
>TRBV6-5
CASSQDSGSNQPQHF
>TRBV12-3/TRBV12-4
CASSWGGEKLFF
>TRBV10-3
CAISELGADGYTF
>TRBV5-1
CASSLALDEQFF
>TRBV4-3
CASSQGTGGGKNIQYF
>TRBV5-4
CASSPSSGGRLAEQYF
>TRBV3-1/TRBV3-2
CASSLLGWASGGRETQYF
>TRBV5-1
CASSPSAMVTEAFF
>TRBV24-1
CATSDWGQGTTGELFF
>TRBV4-3
CASSQEPRANEQYF
>TRBV5-6
CASSLLPQPDTEAFF
>TRBV28
CASNSGTYLYEQYF
>TRBV5-6
CASSLSGGNYGYTF
>TRBV7-9
CASSLTRTGEGEQYF